This T cell receptor (beta chain) comes out of a study of Graves' ophthalmopathy and Graves' hyperthyroidism. About the research overall: No treatment had been given when peripheral blood was collected at initial diagnosis. Regarding the study as a whole: This model predicted ophthalmopathy progression (sensitivity roughly 70%, specificity 72.22%).

This clonotype has only a few counts. Its antigen is still unknown. CDR3 regions of TCR beta were amplified from RNA transcripts. HTBI-primed RT-PCR formed the first round, and a multiplex PCR formed the second. Each CDR3 protein is one row after TCRdb ran MiXCR on the multiplex PCR reads. Of about 160,000 distinct CDR3 sequences in the sample, roughly two fifths were seen once. Lactation, pregnancy, uncontrolled infections and other autoimmune diseases were all grounds for excluding patients. This receptor was taken from a man aged 25-45 years with Graves' ophthalmopathy. The specimen was peripheral blood.

The CDR3 DNA reads as TGTGCCAGCAGGGACAGGGGGGACTACGAGCAGTACTTC. Residues: CASRDRGDYEQYF. V usage is TRBV12-3 or TRBV12-4 and J usage is TRBJ2-7; 10 bases fit TRBD1. V dropped 6 bases and J dropped 3; count of bases not matched to a gene: 2. This CDR3 spans 13 amino acids.